This is a list of T cell receptor beta chains from one sample in a study of T cell responses to AZD1222 COVID-19 vaccine. Here immunoSEQ multiplex PCR was the method, and the copy in TCRdb shows in-frame clones only, minus some. The sample has 55,000 to 75,000 clones; 80% to 85% are singletons. The sample consisted of peripheral blood, taken on day 0 of AZD1222 vaccination. These receptor sequences come from an adult in good health. CDR3s include the opening cysteine and the closing phenylalanine or tryptophan. The D gene is left open where the match is weak. Not every row has a clone size; where given, it reads once, few, many or a size class.

v_call,clone_size,d_call,j_call,cdr3_nt,cdr3_aa
TRBV30,.,.,TRBJ1-4,TGTGCCTGGAGTGTAATTAGAAATGAAAAACTGTTTTTT,CAWSVIRNEKLFF
TRBV7-8,.,.,TRBJ2-4,TGTGCCAGCAGCTTAGTCTTTTCCCTAGCCAAAAACATTCAGTACTTC,CASSLVFSLAKNIQYF
TRBV2,.,.,TRBJ2-1,TGTGCCAGCAGTGGAACCAGGAATGAGCAGTTCTTC,CASSGTRNEQFF
TRBV6-2/TRBV6-3,few,.,TRBJ1-1,TGTGCCAGCAGTTACTCGTTCAGGGGCGGGACTGAAGCTTTCTTT,CASSYSFRGGTEAFF
TRBV5-1,once,.,TRBJ2-5,TGCGCCAGCAGCGTGACAGGCCGGGAGACCCAGTACTTC,CASSVTGRETQYF
TRBV11-3,.,.,TRBJ2-2,TGTGCCAGCAGCTTATGGGGAGGCACCGGGGAGCTGTTTTTT,CASSLWGGTGELFF
TRBV3-1/TRBV3-2,.,.,TRBJ1-1,TGTGCCAGCAGCCCCCGACGGAATTCTGAAGCTTTCTTT,CASSPRRNSEAFF
TRBV4-1,.,.,TRBJ1-5,TGCGCCAGCAGCCAGGGGGCCTACCATAGCAATCAGCCCCAGCATTTT,CASSQGAYHSNQPQHF
TRBV2,.,.,TRBJ2-5,TGTGCCAGCAGTTTAGGCCAAGAGACCCAGTACTTC,CASSLGQETQYF
TRBV29-1,.,.,TRBJ1-2,TGCAGCGTAAATCCCATCGGAGGGCACTATGGCTACACCTTC,CSVNPIGGHYGYTF
TRBV10-3,.,TRBD2,TRBJ2-1,TGTGCCATCAGTGACCGCGGGAGAAACAATGAGCAGTTCTTC,CAISDRGRNNEQFF
TRBV6-4,.,.,TRBJ1-6,TGTGCCAGCAGTGAAGGGAGCTCCTATAATTCACCCCTCCACTTT,CASSEGSSYNSPLHF
TRBV4-1,.,.,TRBJ2-3,TGCGCCAGCAGCCAAGAAAGTGCGGGTAGGACAGATACGCAGTATTTT,CASSQESAGRTDTQYF
TRBV4-3,.,TRBD1,TRBJ1-2,TGCGCCAGCAGCTACGGACAGGGGGCGTTTGGCTACACCTTC,CASSYGQGAFGYTF
TRBV6-5,.,TRBD2,TRBJ2-3,TGTGCCAGCCGTAGTAGCGGGGCCGTCACAGATACGCAGTATTTT,CASRSSGAVTDTQYF
TRBV10-3,.,.,TRBJ1-2,TGTGCCACCAGGGGCAGTCTCTTGAGTGGCTACACCTTC,CATRGSLLSGYTF
TRBV14,.,.,TRBJ2-2,TGTGCCAGCAGCCAAGGGGGGTACCCCGGGGAGCTGTTTTTT,CASSQGGYPGELFF
TRBV5-4,.,TRBD2,TRBJ2-1,TGTGCCAGCAGCCTCACTAGCGGGGGGGCGAATGAGCAGTTCTTC,CASSLTSGGANEQFF
TRBV28,.,TRBD2,TRBJ2-5,TGTGCCAGCAGTTCCTCTCACTCTAGCGGGGAAGAGACCCAGTACTTC,CASSSSHSSGEETQYF
TRBV29-1,.,.,TRBJ1-3,TGCAGCGTTTACGGGGAGTCTGGAAACACCATATATTTT,CSVYGESGNTIYF
TRBV2,.,.,TRBJ1-5,TGTGCCAGCAGTGAAAGCTATAGCAATCAGCCCCAGCATTTT,CASSESYSNQPQHF
TRBV4-1,.,.,TRBJ2-5,TGCGCCAGCAGCCAAGTTGGGTTCGCAGCCAGCCAAGAGACCCAGTACTTC,CASSQVGFAASQETQYF
TRBV6-5,.,.,TRBJ1-5,TGTGCCAGCAGCGACAGGAGAGAAGTGTTTCAGCCCCAGCATTTT,CASSDRREVFQPQHF
TRBV16,.,.,TRBJ1-5,TGTGCCAGCAGCCAATCGGGTGGTGAGTTGCAGCCCCAGCATTTT,CASSQSGGELQPQHF
TRBV6-6,.,TRBD1,TRBJ1-2,TGTGCCAGCAGTTTCCCGGGACAGGGGGCCTATGGCTACACCTTC,CASSFPGQGAYGYTF
TRBV19,once,.,TRBJ2-3,TGTGCCAGTACCCCCACGTTAGGGAGAACCGCAGATACGCAGTATTTT,CASTPTLGRTADTQYF
TRBV5-4,.,.,TRBJ2-2,TGTGCCAGCAGCGCCGGACTAATAACACGGGGGGAGCTGTTTTTT,CASSAGLITRGELFF
TRBV6-6,.,.,TRBJ1-5,TGTGCCAGCAGTTACGGCGGGGCTAGCAATCAGCCCCAGCATTTT,CASSYGGASNQPQHF
TRBV5-1,.,TRBD2,TRBJ2-1,TGCGCCAGCAGCTTCGGGACTAGCGGCGACCATGAGCAGTTCTTC,CASSFGTSGDHEQFF
TRBV3-1/TRBV3-2,.,.,TRBJ1-2,TGTGCCAGCTTGGACGGTAACTATGGCTACACCTTC,CASLDGNYGYTF
TRBV9,.,TRBD1,TRBJ1-1,TGTGCCAGCAGCGTAATAGACAGGGGGGTCACTGAAGCTTTCTTT,CASSVIDRGVTEAFF
TRBV14,.,.,TRBJ2-1,TGTGCCAGCAGCCAAGCGGCGGGGAAATACAATGAGCAGTTCTTC,CASSQAAGKYNEQFF
TRBV29-1,.,.,TRBJ1-4,TGCAGCGTTTGGGGATTGAGGGACGCAACTAATGAAAAACTGTTTTTT,CSVWGLRDATNEKLFF
TRBV27,.,.,TRBJ1-5,TGTGCCAGCAGGCCTTCTGTTTATAGCAATCAGCCCCAGCATTTT,CASRPSVYSNQPQHF
TRBV19,.,.,TRBJ1-2,TGTGCCAGTAGTATATCTGTTCCGCCCGCCAATGGCTACACCTTC,CASSISVPPANGYTF
TRBV4-3,.,TRBD2,TRBJ2-2,TGCGCCAGCAGCCAAGCTACACAACTAGCGGCCACCGGGGAGCTGTTTTTT,CASSQATQLAATGELFF
TRBV7-2,.,.,TRBJ1-5,TGTGCCAGCAACCTGGGGGGGATCAATCAGCCCCAGCATTTT,CASNLGGINQPQHF
TRBV10-1,.,.,TRBJ2-3,TGCGCCAGCGACGAGACTGGAGCTCTTTTTGATACGCAGTATTTT,CASDETGALFDTQYF
TRBV19,.,.,TRBJ2-5,TGTGCCAGTAGTATCTACGGGGGGACAAACTTAGAGACCCAGTACTTC,CASSIYGGTNLETQYF
TRBV19,.,TRBD1,TRBJ2-7,TGTGCCAGTAGTATTACCGGACAGGGCCTGTACGAGCAGTACTTC,CASSITGQGLYEQYF
TRBV9,.,.,TRBJ2-1,TGTGCCAGCAGCGACGACCTCCGTAGGCAGTTCTTC,CASSDDLRRQFF
TRBV25-1,few,TRBD2,TRBJ2-3,TGTGCCAGCAGTGAATCCATGGGGGGGAGATGGGATACGCAGTATTTT,CASSESMGGRWDTQYF
TRBV3-1/TRBV3-2,.,.,TRBJ1-3,TGTGCCAGCAGCCAAGGCGAGGCTACCATCTCTGGAAACACCATATATTTT,CASSQGEATISGNTIYF
TRBV10-3,.,TRBD2,TRBJ2-2,TGTGCCATCAGTGACCGGCGGGGGGACACCGGGGAGCTGTTTTTT,CAISDRRGDTGELFF
TRBV2,few,TRBD1,TRBJ2-7,TGTGCCAGCAAAGGACAGGGTGACTCCTACGAGCAGTACTTC,CASKGQGDSYEQYF
TRBV30,few,TRBD1,TRBJ1-2,TGTGCCTGGAGTGTTTATAGGACAGGGGTTGGCTACACCTTC,CAWSVYRTGVGYTF
TRBV6-5,.,.,TRBJ2-6,TGTGCCAGCAGTTACTCGAGAGGCTCTGGGGCCAACGTCCTGACTTTC,CASSYSRGSGANVLTF